This T cell receptor beta chain was recovered during a study of human CD8 memory T cell subsets. Whole-study results and caveats: Estimation by Chao1 suggested that stem-like memory T cells had more diversity than did precursor exhausted T cells.

Germline CDR1 SGHAT, CDR2 FQNNGV. CDR3 length: 16 amino acids. The authors enriched total CD8+ T cells by negative magnetic separation. A UMI-labeled 5' RACE approach was the method that produced the TCR beta libraries. TCRdb re-called the 5' RACE reads; every CDR3 protein appears as one record, without DNA. The data include 9,500 to 15,000 distinct CDR3 sequences; the top ten clones carry 14%. On this clonotype itself: The antigen remains undetermined.

This receptor was identified in a human donor in good health. V and J are TRBV11-2 and TRBJ2-3; the D call from TCRdb, TRBD1, cannot be confirmed without DNA. Sequencing was done on a sample of CD8+ T cells from PBMCs. The CDR3 loop reads CASSSPKRPYTDTQYF. Full variable domain (outside the CDR3, taken from reference TRBV11-2 and TRBJ2-3): EAGVAQSPRYKIIEKRQSVAFWCNPISGHATLYWYQQILGQGPKLLIQFQNNGVVDDSQLPKDRFSAERLKGVDSTLKIQPAKLEDSAVYLCASSSPKRPYTDTQYFGPGTRLTVL.